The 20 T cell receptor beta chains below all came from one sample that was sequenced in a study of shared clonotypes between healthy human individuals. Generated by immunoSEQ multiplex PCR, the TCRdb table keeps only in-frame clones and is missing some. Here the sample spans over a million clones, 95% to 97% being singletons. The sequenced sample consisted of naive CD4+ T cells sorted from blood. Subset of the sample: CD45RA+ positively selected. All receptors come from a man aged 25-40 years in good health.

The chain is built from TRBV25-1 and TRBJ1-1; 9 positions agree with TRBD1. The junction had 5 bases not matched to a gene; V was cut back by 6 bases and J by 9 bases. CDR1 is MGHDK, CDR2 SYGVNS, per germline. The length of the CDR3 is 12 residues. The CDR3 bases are TGTGCCAGCAGGGAAGGGACAGGGAAAGCTTTCTTT. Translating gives CASREGTGKAFF.

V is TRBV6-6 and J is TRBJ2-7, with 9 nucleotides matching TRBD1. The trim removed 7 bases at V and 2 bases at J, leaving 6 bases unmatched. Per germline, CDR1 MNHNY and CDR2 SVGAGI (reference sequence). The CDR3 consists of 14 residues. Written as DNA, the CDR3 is TGTGCCAGCAACGGAGACAGGGGGGCCTACGAGCAGTACTTC. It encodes CASNGDRGAYEQYF.

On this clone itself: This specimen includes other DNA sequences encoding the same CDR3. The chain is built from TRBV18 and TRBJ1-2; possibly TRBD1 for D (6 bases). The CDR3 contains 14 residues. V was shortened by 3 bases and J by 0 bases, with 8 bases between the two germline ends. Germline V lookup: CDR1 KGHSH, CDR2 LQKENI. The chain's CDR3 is CASSPDSTNYGYTF. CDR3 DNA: TGTGCCAGCTCACCGGACAGCACTAACTATGGCTACACCTTC.

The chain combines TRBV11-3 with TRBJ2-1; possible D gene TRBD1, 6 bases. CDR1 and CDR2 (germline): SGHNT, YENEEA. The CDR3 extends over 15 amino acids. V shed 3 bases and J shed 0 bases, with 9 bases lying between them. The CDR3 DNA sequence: TGTGCCAGCAGCTTCGGCAGGGGCTCCTACAATGAGCAGTTCTTC. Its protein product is CASSFGRGSYNEQFF. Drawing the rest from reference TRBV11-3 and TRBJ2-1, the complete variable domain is EAGVVQSPRYKIIEKKQPVAFWCNPISGHNTLYWYLQNLGQGPELLIRYENEEAVDDSQLPKDRFSAERLKGVDSTLKIQPAELGDSAVYLCASSFGRGSYNEQFFGPGTRLTVL.

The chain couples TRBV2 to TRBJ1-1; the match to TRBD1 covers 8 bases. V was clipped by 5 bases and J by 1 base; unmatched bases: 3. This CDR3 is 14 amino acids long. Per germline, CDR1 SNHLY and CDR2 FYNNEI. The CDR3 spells CASSHQGANTEAFF. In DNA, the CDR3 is TGTGCCAGCAGTCATCAGGGGGCGAACACTGAAGCTTTCTTT.

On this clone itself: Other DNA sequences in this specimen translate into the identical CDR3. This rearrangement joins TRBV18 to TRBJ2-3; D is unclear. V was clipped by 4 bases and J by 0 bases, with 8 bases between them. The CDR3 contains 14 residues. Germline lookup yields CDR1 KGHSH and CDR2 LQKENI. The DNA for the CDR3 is TGTGCCAGCTCACTAGGTCGGAGCACAGATACGCAGTATTTT. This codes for CASSLGRSTDTQYF.

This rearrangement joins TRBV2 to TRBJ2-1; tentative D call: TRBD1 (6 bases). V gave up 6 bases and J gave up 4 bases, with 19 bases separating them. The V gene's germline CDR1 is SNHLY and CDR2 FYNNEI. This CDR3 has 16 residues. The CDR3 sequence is CASRTRRAGAYNEQFF. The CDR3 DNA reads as TGTGCCAGCAGGACGCGGCGGGCAGGGGCGTACAATGAGCAGTTCTTC. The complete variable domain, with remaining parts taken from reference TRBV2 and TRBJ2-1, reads EPEVTQTPSHQVTQMGQEVILRCVPISNHLYFYWYRQILGQKVEFLVSFYNNEISEKSEIFDDQFSVERPDGSNFTLKIRSTKLEDSAMYFCASRTRRAGAYNEQFFGPGTRLTVL.

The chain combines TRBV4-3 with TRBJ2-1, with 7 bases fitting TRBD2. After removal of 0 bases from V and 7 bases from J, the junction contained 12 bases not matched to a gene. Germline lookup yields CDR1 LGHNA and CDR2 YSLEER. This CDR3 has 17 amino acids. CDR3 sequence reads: CASSQDKAGLIGNEQFF. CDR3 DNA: TGCGCCAGCAGCCAAGATAAAGCGGGATTAATTGGAAATGAGCAGTTCTTC.

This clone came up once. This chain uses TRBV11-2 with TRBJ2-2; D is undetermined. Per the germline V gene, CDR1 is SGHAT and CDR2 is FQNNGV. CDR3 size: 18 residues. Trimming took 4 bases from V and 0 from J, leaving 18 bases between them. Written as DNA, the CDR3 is TGTGCCAGCAGCTCCAGTTATTTTGTGGGATCGAACACCGGGGAGCTGTTTTTT. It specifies CASSSSYFVGSNTGELFF.

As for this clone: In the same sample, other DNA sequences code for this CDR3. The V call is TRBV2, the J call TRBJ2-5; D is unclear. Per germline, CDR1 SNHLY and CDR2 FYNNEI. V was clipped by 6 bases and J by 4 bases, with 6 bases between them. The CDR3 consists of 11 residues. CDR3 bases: TGTGCCAGCAGCGTCTTAGAGACCCAGTACTTC. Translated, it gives CASSVLETQYF.

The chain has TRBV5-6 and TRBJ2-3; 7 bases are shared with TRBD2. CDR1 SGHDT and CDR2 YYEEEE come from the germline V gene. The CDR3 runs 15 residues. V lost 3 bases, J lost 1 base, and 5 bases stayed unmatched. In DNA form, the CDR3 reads TGTGCCAGCAGCTCTGGACTAGTACGCACAGATACGCAGTATTTT. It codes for CASSSGLVRTDTQYF.

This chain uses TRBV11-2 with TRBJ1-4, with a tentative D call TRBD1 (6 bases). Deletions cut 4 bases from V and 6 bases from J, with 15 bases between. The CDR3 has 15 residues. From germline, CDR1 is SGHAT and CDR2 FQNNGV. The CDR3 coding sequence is TGTGCCAGCAGCTCAGGCACGGACAGCTATGAAAAACTGTTTTTT. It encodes CASSSGTDSYEKLFF.

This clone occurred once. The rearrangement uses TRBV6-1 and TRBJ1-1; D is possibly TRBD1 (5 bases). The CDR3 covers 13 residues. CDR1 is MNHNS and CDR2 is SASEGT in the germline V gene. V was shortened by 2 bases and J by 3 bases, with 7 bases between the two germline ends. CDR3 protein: CASSETRDTEAFF. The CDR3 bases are TGTGCCAGCAGTGAAACCAGGGACACTGAAGCTTTCTTT.

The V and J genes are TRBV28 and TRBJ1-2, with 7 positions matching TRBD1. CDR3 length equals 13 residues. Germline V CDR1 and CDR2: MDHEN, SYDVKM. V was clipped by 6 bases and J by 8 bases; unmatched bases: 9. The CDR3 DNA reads TGTGCCAGCAGGGTGACAGGGTTATACGGCTACACCTTC. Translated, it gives CASRVTGLYGYTF.

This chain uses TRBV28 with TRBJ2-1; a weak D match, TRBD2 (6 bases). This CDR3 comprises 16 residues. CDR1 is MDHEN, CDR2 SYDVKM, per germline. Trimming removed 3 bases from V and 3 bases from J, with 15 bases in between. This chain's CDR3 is CASSLVTGDRYNEQFF. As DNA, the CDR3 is TGTGCCAGCAGTTTGGTAACGGGAGATCGCTACAATGAGCAGTTCTTC.

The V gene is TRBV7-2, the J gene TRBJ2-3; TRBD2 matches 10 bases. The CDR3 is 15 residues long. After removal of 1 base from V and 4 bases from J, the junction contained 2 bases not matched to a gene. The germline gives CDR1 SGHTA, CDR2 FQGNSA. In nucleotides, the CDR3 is TGTGCCAGCAGCTTAGTTAGCGGGAGGTCAGATACGCAGTATTTT. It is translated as CASSLVSGRSDTQYF.

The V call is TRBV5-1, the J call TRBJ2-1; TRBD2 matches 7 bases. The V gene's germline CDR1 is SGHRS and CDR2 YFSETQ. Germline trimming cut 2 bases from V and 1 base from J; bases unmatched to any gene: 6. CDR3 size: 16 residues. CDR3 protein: CASSFPPGGSYNEQFF. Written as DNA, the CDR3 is TGCGCCAGCAGCTTCCCGCCCGGGGGGTCCTACAATGAGCAGTTCTTC.

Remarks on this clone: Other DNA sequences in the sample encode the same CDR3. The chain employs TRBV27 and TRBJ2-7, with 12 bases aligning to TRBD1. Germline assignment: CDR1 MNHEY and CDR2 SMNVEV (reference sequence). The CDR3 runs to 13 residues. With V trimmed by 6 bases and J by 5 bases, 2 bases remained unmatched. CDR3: CASSRDRGHEQYF. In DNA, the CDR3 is TGTGCCAGCAGCCGGGACAGGGGGCACGAGCAGTACTTC.

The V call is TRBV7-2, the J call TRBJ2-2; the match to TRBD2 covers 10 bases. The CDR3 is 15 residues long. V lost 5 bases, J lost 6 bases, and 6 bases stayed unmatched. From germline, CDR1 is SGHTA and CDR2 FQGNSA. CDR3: CASSLSGRAPGELFF. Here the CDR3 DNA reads TGTGCCAGCAGCCTGAGCGGGAGGGCCCCCGGGGAGCTGTTTTTT.

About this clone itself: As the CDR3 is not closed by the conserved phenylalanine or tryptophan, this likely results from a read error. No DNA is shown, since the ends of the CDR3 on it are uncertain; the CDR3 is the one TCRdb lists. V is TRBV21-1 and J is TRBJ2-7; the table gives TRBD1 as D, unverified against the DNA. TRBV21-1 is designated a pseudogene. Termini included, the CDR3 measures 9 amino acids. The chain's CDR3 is CASSRDSQY.